This T cell receptor (beta chain) is from a study of blood T cell repertoires in COVID-19. Study-wide context: Samples of COVID-19 (acute and convalescent) were obtained from the United States, Italy and Spain.

Here immunoSEQ multiplex PCR was the method, and the copy in TCRdb shows in-frame clones only, minus some. The repertoire includes roughly 170,000 clones, 88% of them detected once, and roughly 24% sits in the top ten. The CDR3 contains 15 residues. Germline V gene lookup returns CDR1 MGHDK and CDR2 SYGVNS. The germline V and J ends were trimmed by 2 bases and 4 bases, with 11 bases remaining between them. The TCR comes from a man in his 60s with acute or convalescent COVID-19. The chain recombines TRBV25-1 with TRBJ2-2, with D possibly matching TRBD1 (5 bases). What was sequenced was peripheral blood. As DNA, the CDR3 is TGTGCCAGCAGTGAAAAAGGGGCGACCACCGGGGAGCTGTTTTTT. It is translated as CASSEKGATTGELFF.